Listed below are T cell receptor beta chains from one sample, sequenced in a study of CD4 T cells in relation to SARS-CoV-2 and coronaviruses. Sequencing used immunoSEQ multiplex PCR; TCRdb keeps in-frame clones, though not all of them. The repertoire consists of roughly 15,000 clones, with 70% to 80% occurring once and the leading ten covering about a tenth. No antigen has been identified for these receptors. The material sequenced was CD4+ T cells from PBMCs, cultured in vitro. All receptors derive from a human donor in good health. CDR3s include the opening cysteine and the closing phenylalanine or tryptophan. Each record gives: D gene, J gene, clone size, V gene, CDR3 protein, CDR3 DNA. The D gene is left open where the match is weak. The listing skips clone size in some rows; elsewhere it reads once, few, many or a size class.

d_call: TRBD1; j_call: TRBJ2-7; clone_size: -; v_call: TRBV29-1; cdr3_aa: CSVEPDRGGNEQYF; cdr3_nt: TGCAGCGTTGAACCGGACAGGGGTGGCAACGAGCAGTACTTC
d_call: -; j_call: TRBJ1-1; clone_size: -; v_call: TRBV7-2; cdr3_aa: CASSSPSRETEAFF; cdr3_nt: TGTGCCAGCAGCTCCCCATCTAGGGAAACTGAAGCTTTCTTT
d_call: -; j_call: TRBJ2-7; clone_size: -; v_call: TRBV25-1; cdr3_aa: CASSEEGPGYEQYF; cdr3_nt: TGTGCCAGCAGTGAGGAAGGGCCTGGGTACGAGCAGTACTTC
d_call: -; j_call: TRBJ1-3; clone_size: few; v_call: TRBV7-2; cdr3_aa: CASSLQGFGNTIYF; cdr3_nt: TGTGCCAGCAGTTTACAGGGATTCGGGAACACCATATATTTT
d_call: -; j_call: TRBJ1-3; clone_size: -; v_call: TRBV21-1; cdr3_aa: CASIIGSSQHEKNTIYF; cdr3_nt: TGTGCCAGCATCATAGGGAGTTCACAACATGAAAAAAACACCATATATTTT
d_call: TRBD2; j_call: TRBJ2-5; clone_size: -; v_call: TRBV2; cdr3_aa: CASSDGVGRASKTQYF; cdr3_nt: TGTGCCAGCAGTGATGGGGTCGGGAGGGCCTCGAAGACCCAGTACTTC
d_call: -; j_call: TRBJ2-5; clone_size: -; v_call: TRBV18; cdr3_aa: CASSLSLAQQETQYF; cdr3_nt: TGTGCCAGCTCGCTGAGTCTAGCGCAGCAAGAGACCCAGTACTTC
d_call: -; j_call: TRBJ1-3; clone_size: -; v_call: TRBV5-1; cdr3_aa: CASSLGVSGNTIYF; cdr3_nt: TGCGCCAGCAGCTTGGGAGTCTCTGGAAACACCATATATTTT
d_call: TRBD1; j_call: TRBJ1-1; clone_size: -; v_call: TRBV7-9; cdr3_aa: CASSFMLDRGLNTEAFF; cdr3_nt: TGTGCCAGCAGCTTTATGCTCGACAGGGGACTGAACACTGAAGCTTTCTTT
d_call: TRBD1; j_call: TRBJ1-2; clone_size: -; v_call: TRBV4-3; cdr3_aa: CASSQDWGTGANYGYTF; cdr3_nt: TGCGCCAGCAGCCAAGATTGGGGGACAGGAGCTAACTATGGCTACACCTTC
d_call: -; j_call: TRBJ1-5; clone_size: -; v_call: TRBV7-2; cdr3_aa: CASSLAGLSNQPQHF; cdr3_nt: TGTGCCAGCAGCTTAGCGGGGCTTAGCAATCAGCCCCAGCATTTT
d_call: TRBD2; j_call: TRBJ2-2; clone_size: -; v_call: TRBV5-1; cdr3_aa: CASSLKTSPITGELFF; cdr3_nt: TGCGCCAGCAGCTTGAAGACTAGCCCAATCACCGGGGAGCTGTTTTTT
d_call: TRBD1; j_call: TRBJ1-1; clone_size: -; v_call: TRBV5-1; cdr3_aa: CASSIRTGTDTEAFF; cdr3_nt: TGCGCCAGCAGCATCCGGACAGGGACGGACACTGAAGCTTTCTTT
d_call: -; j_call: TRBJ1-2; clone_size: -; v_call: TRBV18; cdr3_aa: CASSPGESYGYTF; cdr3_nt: TGTGCCAGCTCACCCGGAGAAAGCTATGGCTACACCTTC
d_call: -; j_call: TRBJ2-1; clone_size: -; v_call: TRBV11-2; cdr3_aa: CASSLNSYNEQFF; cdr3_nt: TGTGCCAGCAGCTTAAACTCCTACAATGAGCAGTTCTTC
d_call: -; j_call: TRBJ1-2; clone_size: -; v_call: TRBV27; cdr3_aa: CASRGTLPAGGYTF; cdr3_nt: TGTGCCAGCAGGGGGACCTTGCCGGCGGGGGGCTACACCTTC
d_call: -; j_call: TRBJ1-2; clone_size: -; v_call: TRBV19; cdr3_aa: CASSMFQNYGYTF; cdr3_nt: TGTGCCAGTAGTATGTTCCAGAACTATGGCTACACCTTC
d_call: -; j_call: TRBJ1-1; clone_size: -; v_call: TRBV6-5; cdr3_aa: CASSYLQGLTEAFF; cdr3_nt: TGTGCCAGCAGTTACTTACAGGGATTAACTGAAGCTTTCTTT
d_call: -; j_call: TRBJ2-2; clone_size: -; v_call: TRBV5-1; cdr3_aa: CASSPRGAGTGELFF; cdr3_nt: TGCGCCAGCAGCCCCCGGGGGGCGGGCACCGGGGAGCTGTTTTTT
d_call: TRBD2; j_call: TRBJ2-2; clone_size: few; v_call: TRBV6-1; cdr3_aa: CASSDAWSRLAGAGTGELFF; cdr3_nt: TGTGCCAGCAGTGACGCCTGGTCACGACTAGCGGGGGCCGGGACCGGGGAGCTGTTTTTT
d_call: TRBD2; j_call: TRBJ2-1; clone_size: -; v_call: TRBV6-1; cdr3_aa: CASSDRTSGYNEQFF; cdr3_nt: TGTGCCAGCAGTGATAGGACTAGCGGGTACAATGAGCAGTTCTTC
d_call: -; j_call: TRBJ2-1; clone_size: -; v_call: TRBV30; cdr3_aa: CAWSRRSGINEQFF; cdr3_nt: TGTGCCTGGAGTCGACGTTCGGGCATCAATGAGCAGTTCTTC
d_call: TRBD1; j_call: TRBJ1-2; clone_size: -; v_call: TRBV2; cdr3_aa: CASSEAGGYYGYTF; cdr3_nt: TGTGCCAGCAGTGAAGCAGGGGGCTACTATGGCTACACCTTC
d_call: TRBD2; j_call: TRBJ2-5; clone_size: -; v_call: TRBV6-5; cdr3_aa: CASSSLGLAAETQYF; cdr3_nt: TGTGCCAGCAGTTCCCTTGGACTAGCGGCAGAGACCCAGTACTTC